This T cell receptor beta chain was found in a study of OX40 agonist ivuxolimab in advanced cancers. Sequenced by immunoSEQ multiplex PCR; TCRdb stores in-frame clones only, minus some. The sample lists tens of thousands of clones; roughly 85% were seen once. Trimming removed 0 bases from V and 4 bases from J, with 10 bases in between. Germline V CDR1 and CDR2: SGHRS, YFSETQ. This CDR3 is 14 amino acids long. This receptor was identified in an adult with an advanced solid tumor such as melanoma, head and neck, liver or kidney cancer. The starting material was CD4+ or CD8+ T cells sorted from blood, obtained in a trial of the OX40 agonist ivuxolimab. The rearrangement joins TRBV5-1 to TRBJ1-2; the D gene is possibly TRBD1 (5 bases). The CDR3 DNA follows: TGCGCCAGCAGCTTGGGACGGGGGTCCTATGGCTACACCTTC. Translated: CASSLGRGSYGYTF.